Presented here are 8 T cell receptor beta chains from one specimen sequenced in a study of shared clonotypes between healthy human individuals (dated by TCRdb to 2018 to 2020). CD8 naive samples consisted of CD45RO-negative cells that were positively selected for CCR7, yielding a CD45RA+CCR7+ population without TemRA cells. Libraries came from the immunoSEQ multiplex PCR assay. This is the immuneACCESS table as TCRdb keeps it, with only in-frame sequences that have V and J called. A part of the clones is gone; compared with another copy, unresolved V genes explain less than half, and the rest is unexplained. The table for this sample lists more than 2 million clones; about 95% of them were counted only once. Approximately 1.2% of the sample is in the top ten clones. What was sequenced was naive CD8+ T cells sorted from blood. Per the publication, the cell subset or site label means: CD45RA+CCR7+. These receptor sequences come from a man in his late teens or twenties in good health.

The CDR3: CASARLAGEGETQYF. Written as DNA, the CDR3 is TGTGCCAGCGCCCGGCTAGCGGGGGAAGGAGAGACCCAGTACTTC. J is TRBJ2-5 and V is TRBV5-4, with TRBD2 matching over 10 bases. V shed 7 bases and J 4 bases; nucleotides not matched to a gene: 10. The CDR3 loop spans 15 amino acids. Germline CDR1 reads SGHNT; CDR2 reads YYREEE (reference sequence). The whole variable domain, filled in from reference TRBV5-4 and TRBJ2-5, reads ETGVTQSPTHLIKTRGQQVTLRCSSQSGHNTVSWYQQALGQGPQFIFQYYREEENGRGNFPPRFSGLQFPNYSSELNVNALELDDSALYLCASARLAGEGETQYFGPGTRLLVL.

The rearrangement links TRBV29-1 to TRBJ2-5, with D unclear. Per germline, CDR1 SQVTM and CDR2 ANQGSEA. The CDR3 is 12 amino acids. Trimming removed 3 bases at V and 5 bases at J, with 10 bases between. The CDR3 reads CSVDKGFETQYF. The CDR3 coding sequence is TGCAGCGTTGATAAGGGCTTTGAGACCCAGTACTTC.

The genes are TRBV4-1 and TRBJ1-2; the D is unclear. Trimming left V 0 bases short and J 3 bases short, with 11 bases between. There are 15 residues in the CDR3. Germline V gene data show CDR1 as MGHRA and CDR2 as YSYEKL. This CDR3 reads CASSQDPLNHYGYTF. As DNA, the CDR3 is TGCGCCAGCAGCCAAGATCCCCTGAATCACTATGGCTACACCTTC.

The chain carries TRBV10-3 and TRBJ1-2, with unresolved D. The CDR3 runs to 15 residues. The germline V gene has CDR1 ENHRY and CDR2 SYGVKD. Trimming cost V 3 bases and J 2 bases, with 13 bases left between them. The CDR3 DNA is TGTGCCATCAGTGATCAGGAGTACTTGAACTATGGCTACACCTTC. It specifies CAISDQEYLNYGYTF.

The chain combines TRBV6-5 with TRBJ2-2; 8 nucleotides line up with TRBD2. V lost 4 bases, J lost 6 bases, and 7 bases stayed unmatched. The CDR3 extends over 15 amino acids. CDR1 MNHEY and CDR2 SVGAGI come from the germline V gene. In DNA form, the CDR3 reads TGTGCCAGCAGTTCCTTCGAGCGGGAGCCCGGGGAGCTGTTTTTT. It specifies CASSSFEREPGELFF.

The chain couples TRBV6-1 to TRBJ1-2, with 10 bases matching TRBD1. Trimming took 3 bases from V and 4 from J; bases not matched to a gene: 11. The CDR3 consists of 17 residues. Germline V gives CDR1 MNHNS, CDR2 SASEGT. CDR3 coding DNA: TGTGCCAGCAGTGACCACCCAGGGACAGGGGATGGCTATGGCTACACCTTC. Protein: CASSDHPGTGDGYGYTF.

This chain links TRBV6-1 with TRBJ1-6; D is perhaps TRBD1 (6 bases). Germline lookup yields CDR1 MNHNS and CDR2 SASEGT. The V and J ends lost 6 bases and 6 bases respectively, with 15 bases between them. The CDR3 extends over 15 amino acids. The CDR3 DNA reads as TGTGCCAGCAGGGATCCGGGGGGCCTTAATTCACCCCTCCACTTT. It codes for CASRDPGGLNSPLHF.

J is TRBJ2-7 and V is TRBV11-2, with a tentative D call TRBD2 (6 bases). V was trimmed by 3 bases and J by 7 bases, leaving 22 bases between them. The CDR3 totals 16 residues. Looked up from germline, CDR1 is SGHAT and CDR2 is FQNNGV. CDR3: CASSFLPDYVYEEQYF. CDR3 sequence (DNA): TGTGCCAGCAGCTTTTTGCCGGACTACGTATACGAAGAGCAGTACTTC.